This TCR beta chain was sequenced during a study of regulatory T cells in long-lasting Graves disease. Points from the study as a whole: When disease was persistent, TRBV28, TRBJ1-2 and TRBJ2-5 were the favored segments.

Time point reported: persistent/refractory GD, antithyroid drugs over 5 years with positive TRAb. RNA isolated from PBMCs was used to make the TCR library. Relying on iRepertoire HTBI primers and Arm-PCR of CDR3 regions, the team built TCR beta libraries. In TCRdb, the multiplex PCR reads were re-called with MiXCR into one record per CDR3 protein. The table shows 400,000 to 500,000 distinct CDR3 sequences, with around 20% occurring only once. Germline CDR1 and CDR2: KGHSH and LQKENI. This CDR3 contains 13 residues. V was cut by 4 bases and J by 3 bases, with 10 bases left in between. The table lists this clonotype with many counts. The antigen is undetermined.

The TCR originated in a female donor with Graves disease. Sequences were derived from peripheral blood mononuclear cells (PBMCs), sampled when the disease was refractory, from a patient treated with antithyroid drugs. V and J are TRBV18 and TRBJ2-7, with unresolved D. The CDR3 region has the DNA TGTGCCAGCTCACAGAGGAGCAACTACGAGCAGTACTTC. It encodes CASSQRSNYEQYF. Based on the CDR3 plus reference TRBV18 and TRBJ2-7, the full variable domain is NAGVMQNPRHLVRRRGQEARLRCSPMKGHSHVYWYRQLPEEGLKFMVYLQKENIIDESGMPKERFSAEFPKEGPSILRIQQVVRGDSAAYFCASSQRSNYEQYFGPGTRLTVT.